Given below is one T cell receptor beta chain in context. Its target is not known. Method: immunoSEQ multiplex PCR; TCRdb's copy keeps in-frame clones and lacks some. The sample records tens of thousands of clones, about 85% being singletons. This specimen comes from a study of OX40 agonist ivuxolimab in advanced cancers. Background on the study: Each dose-escalation patient presented with hepatocellular carcinoma, melanoma, renal cell or head and neck cancer.

Regarding the study as a whole: There was clonal expansion of CD4+ and CD8+ blood T cells by week 6 at 0.1 to 3.0 mg/kg.

Germline V gene data show CDR1 as GTSNPN and CDR2 as SVGIG (reference sequence). The CDR3 totals 14 residues. The V and J ends lost 2 bases and 1 base respectively, with 11 bases between them. The gene calls are TRBV30 and TRBJ1-1, with D uncertain. The specimen comprised CD4+ or CD8+ T cells sorted from blood, sampled in a trial of the OX40 agonist ivuxolimab. This TCR was recovered from an adult with an advanced solid tumor such as melanoma, head and neck, liver or kidney cancer. The CDR3 bases are TGTGCCTGGAGTTCCCCGGACGGGAACACTGAAGCTTTCTTT. Translated, it gives CAWSSPDGNTEAFF.